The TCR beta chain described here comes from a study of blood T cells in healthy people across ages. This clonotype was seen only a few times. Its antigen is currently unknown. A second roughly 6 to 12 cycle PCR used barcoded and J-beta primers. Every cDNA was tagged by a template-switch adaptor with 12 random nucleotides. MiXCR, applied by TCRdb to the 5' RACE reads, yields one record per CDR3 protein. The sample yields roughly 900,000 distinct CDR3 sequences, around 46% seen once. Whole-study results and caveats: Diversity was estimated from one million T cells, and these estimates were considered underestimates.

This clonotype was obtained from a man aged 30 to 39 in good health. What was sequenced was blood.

As DNA, the CDR3 is TGTGCCAGCAGCGTAGACGGCCTCTCCTACGAGCAGTACTTC. It yields the protein CASSVDGLSYEQYF. This chain links TRBV9 with TRBJ2-7, with D unclear. V lost 0 bases to trimming and J lost 0 bases, with 7 bases between them. The germline CDR1 and CDR2 sequences are SGDLS and YYNGEE. The CDR3 covers 14 residues.